This T cell receptor (beta chain) was recorded in a study of blood T cell repertoires in COVID-19 (dated by TCRdb to 2019 to 2021). In the study overall: Samples covering the acute and convalescent phases of COVID-19 were provided by collaborators in the United States, Italy and Spain. The prospective study material was composed of cDNA or gDNA derived from T cells, B-cell-depleted T cells, or PBMCs. Where available, HLA class I and class II types were obtained from metadata supplied by the sample provider rather than from assay-based typing. The repertoires were made available in a free public database intended to serve as a resource for research on the immune response to SARS-CoV-2. The samples were drawn from the first 160 participants of the ongoing ImmuneRACE study and from more than 1,000 subjects provided by 6 global collaborators. Deeply sampled blood TCRbeta repertoires from subjects exposed to, actively infected with, or recovered from COVID-19 were included in the dataset. Nearly every sample came with metadata listing a de-identified subject ID, COVID-19 status, age in years and sex.

V lost 3 bases and J lost 1 base; the stretch between them is 10 bases long. Including the terminal cysteine and phenylalanine, the CDR3 comprises 15 residues. Kept here is only the CDR3 DNA, which spans 45 bases and is read in frame from base 1. The germline V gene gives CDR1 as MRHNA and CDR2 as SNTAGT. What the research found in general, with its limitations: The amount of clinical and demographic metadata varied by source and participant and was provided uncurated.

This clone showed up just a few times. The antigen it binds to is not known. One base away there is no much larger clone; base qualities are not given. Collaborating institutions collected whole blood in K2EDTA tubes following their own protocols. Collaborator samples were shipped for TCRbeta analysis as frozen whole blood, isolated PBMCs, or DNA extracted from either sample type. The immunoSEQ Assay, a bias-controlled multiplex PCR, was used to amplify TCRbeta CDR3 regions from genomic DNA. As for the authors' bioinformatics: Nucleated cell counts per sample were estimated from amplification of reference gene primers within the assay. To quantify the absolute abundance of each unique TCRbeta CDR3 rearrangement, sequence reads were collapsed and filtered. For each sample, productive Simpson clonality was calculated by taking the square root of Simpson's diversity index across productive rearrangements. TCRdb provides this immuneACCESS table in a form limited to in-frame rearrangements. Some clones are lacking; in checked studies, under half of them reflect an unresolved V gene, and why the rest are absent is not known. That table furnishes V, J and clone size, whereas the DNA furnished D and trimming. For this sample the table gives over 100,000 clones, of which 84% were detected only once. The ten largest make up 5.5% to 8% of the sample.

Recombination connected TRBV6-4 to TRBJ2-1; no D gene can be assigned with confidence. The sequenced sample consisted of peripheral blood. The sequence was obtained from a woman between 50 and 59 years old with acute or convalescent COVID-19. DNA sequence: TGTGCCAGCAGTGAGAATGGAGATTCCTACAATGAGCAGTTCTTC. Translation gives CASSENGDSYNEQFF.